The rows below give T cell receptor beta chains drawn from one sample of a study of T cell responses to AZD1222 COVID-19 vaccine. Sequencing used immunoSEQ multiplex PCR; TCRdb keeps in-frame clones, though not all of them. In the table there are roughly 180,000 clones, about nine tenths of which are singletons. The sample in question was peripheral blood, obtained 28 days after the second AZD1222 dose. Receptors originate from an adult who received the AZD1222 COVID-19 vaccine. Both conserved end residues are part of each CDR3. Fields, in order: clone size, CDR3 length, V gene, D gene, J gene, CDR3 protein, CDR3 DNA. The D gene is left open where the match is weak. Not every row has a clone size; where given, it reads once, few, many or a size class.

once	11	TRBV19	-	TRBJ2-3	CASIGEDTQYF	TGTGCCAGTATTGGGGAGGATACGCAGTATTTT
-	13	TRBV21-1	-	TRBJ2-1	CASSKVRINEQFF	TGTGCCAGCAGCAAAGTTCGGATTAATGAGCAGTTCTTC
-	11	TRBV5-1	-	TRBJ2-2	CASSYTGELFF	TGCGCCAGCAGCTACACCGGGGAGCTGTTTTTT
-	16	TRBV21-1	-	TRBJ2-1	CASPGGGISSYNEQFF	TGTGCCAGCCCGGGAGGGGGGATAAGCTCCTACAATGAGCAGTTCTTC
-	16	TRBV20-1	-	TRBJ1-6	CSASFGGATYNSPLHF	TGCAGTGCTAGTTTCGGCGGGGCTACCTATAATTCACCCCTCCACTTT
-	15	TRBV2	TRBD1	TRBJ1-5	CASSHLTGASQPQHF	TGTGCCAGCAGCCACCTAACAGGGGCGAGTCAGCCCCAGCATTTT
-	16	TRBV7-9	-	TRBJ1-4	CASSFRLDPTNEKLFF	TGTGCCAGCAGCTTCAGGTTGGATCCAACTAATGAAAAACTGTTTTTT
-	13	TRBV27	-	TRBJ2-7	CASSLYPSYEQYF	TGTGCCAGCAGTTTATATCCCTCCTACGAGCAGTACTTC
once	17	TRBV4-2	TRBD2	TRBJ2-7	CASSQVITGGLSYEQYF	TGTGCCAGCAGCCAAGTCATAACGGGGGGGCTGTCCTACGAGCAGTACTTC
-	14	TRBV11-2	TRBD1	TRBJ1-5	CASSLTGGDQPQHF	TGTGCCAGCAGCTTAACAGGGGGTGATCAGCCCCAGCATTTT
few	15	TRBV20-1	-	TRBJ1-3	CSASSGLSSGNTIYF	TGCAGTGCTAGTTCCGGACTTAGCTCTGGAAACACCATATATTTT
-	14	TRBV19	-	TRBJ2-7	CASSIGLQSYEQYF	TGTGCCAGTAGTATAGGATTACAGTCCTACGAGCAGTACTTC
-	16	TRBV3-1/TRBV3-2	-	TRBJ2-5	CASSQDRKGRGETQYF	TGTGCCAGCAGCCAAGATCGTAAGGGGCGAGGGGAGACCCAGTACTTC
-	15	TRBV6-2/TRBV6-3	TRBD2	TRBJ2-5	CASRPTGRAQETQYF	TGTGCCAGCAGACCTACGGGGAGGGCTCAAGAGACCCAGTACTTC
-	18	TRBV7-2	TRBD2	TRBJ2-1	CASSLAAGGPRSYNEQFF	TGTGCCAGCAGCTTAGCAGCGGGGGGGCCTAGGTCCTACAATGAGCAGTTCTTC
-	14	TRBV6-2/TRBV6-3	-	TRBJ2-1	CASSYSRVANEQFF	TGTGCCAGCAGTTACTCCCGCGTGGCCAATGAGCAGTTCTTC
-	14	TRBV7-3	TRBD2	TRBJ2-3	CASSAGGLTDTQYF	TGTGCCAGCAGCGCGGGGGGGCTCACAGATACGCAGTATTTT
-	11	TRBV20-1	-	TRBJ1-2	CSAPRTDGYTF	TGCAGTGCTCCTCGGACAGACGGCTACACCTTC
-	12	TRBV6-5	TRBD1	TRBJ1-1	CASSSGQTEAFF	TGTGCCAGCAGTTCGGGACAGACTGAAGCTTTCTTT
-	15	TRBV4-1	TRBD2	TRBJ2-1	CASSQGLAGYNEQFF	TGCGCCAGCAGCCAAGGACTAGCGGGATACAATGAGCAGTTCTTC
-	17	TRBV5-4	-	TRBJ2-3	CASSLGKQGRSTDTQYF	TGTGCCAGCAGCTTGGGAAAACAGGGAAGGAGCACAGATACGCAGTATTTT
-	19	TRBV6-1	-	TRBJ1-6	CASSDLKRGGSSYNSPLHF	TGTGCCAGCAGTGACCTGAAGAGAGGGGGGAGCTCCTATAATTCACCCCTCCACTTT
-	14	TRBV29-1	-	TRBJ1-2	CSVERGGTNYGYTF	TGCAGCGTTGAACGGGGCGGGACTAACTATGGCTACACCTTC
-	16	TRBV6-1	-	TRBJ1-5	CASSEAAVYSNQPQHF	TGTGCCAGCAGTGAAGCTGCAGTCTATAGCAATCAGCCCCAGCATTTT
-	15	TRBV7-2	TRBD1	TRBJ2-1	CASSPGDRGIGEQFF	TGTGCCAGCAGCCCGGGGGACAGGGGTATCGGTGAGCAGTTCTTC
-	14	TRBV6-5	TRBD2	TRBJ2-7	CASSRSGGRNEQYF	TGTGCCAGCAGTCGAAGCGGGGGGCGCAACGAGCAGTACTTC
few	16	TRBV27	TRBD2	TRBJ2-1	CASTDRGTSRGNEQFF	TGTGCCAGCACCGACCGGGGGACTAGCCGCGGAAATGAGCAGTTCTTC
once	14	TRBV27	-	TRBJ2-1	CASSPSPGYNEQFF	TGTGCCAGCAGTCCCTCACCAGGGTACAATGAGCAGTTCTTC
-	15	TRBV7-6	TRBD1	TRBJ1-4	CASSLDRGSNEKLFF	TGTGCCAGCAGCCTGGACAGGGGTTCTAATGAAAAACTGTTTTTT
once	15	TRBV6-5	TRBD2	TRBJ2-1	CASRFASGSYNEQFF	TGTGCCAGCAGATTCGCTAGCGGGTCCTACAATGAGCAGTTCTTC
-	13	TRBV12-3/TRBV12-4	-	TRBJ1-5	CASSLAANQPQHF	TGTGCCAGCAGTTTGGCAGCTAATCAGCCCCAGCATTTT
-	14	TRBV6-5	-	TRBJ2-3	CASSRTAYTDTQYF	TGTGCCAGCAGTCGGACAGCGTACACAGATACGCAGTATTTT
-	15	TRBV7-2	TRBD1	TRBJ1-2	CASSFRDRANYGYTF	TGTGCCAGCAGCTTCCGGGACAGGGCCAACTATGGCTACACCTTC
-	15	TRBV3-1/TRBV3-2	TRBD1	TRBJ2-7	CASSPAGTGAYEQYF	TGTGCCAGCAGCCCAGCCGGGACAGGGGCCTACGAGCAGTACTTC
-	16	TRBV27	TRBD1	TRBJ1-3	CASKGQGAYSGNTIYF	TGTGCCAGCAAGGGACAGGGGGCATACTCTGGAAACACCATATATTTT
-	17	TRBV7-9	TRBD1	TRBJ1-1	CASSLARTGQTNTEAFF	TGTGCCAGCAGCTTAGCTCGGACGGGACAGACGAACACTGAAGCTTTCTTT
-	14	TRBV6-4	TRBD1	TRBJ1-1	CASSRTGGNTEAFF	TGTGCCAGCAGTAGGACAGGGGGGAACACTGAAGCTTTCTTT
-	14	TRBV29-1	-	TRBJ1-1	CSVVRGGKGAEAFF	TGCAGCGTTGTGAGAGGGGGAAAGGGGGCTGAAGCTTTCTTT
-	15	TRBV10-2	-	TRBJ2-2	CASSMSGGDTGELFF	TGCGCCAGCAGTATGTCAGGAGGGGACACCGGGGAGCTGTTTTTT
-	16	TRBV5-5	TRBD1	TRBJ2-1	CASSLLETGTYNEQFF	TGTGCCAGCAGCTTGCTGGAGACAGGGACCTACAATGAGCAGTTCTTC
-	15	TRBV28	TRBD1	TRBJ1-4	CASSTRRDSAEKLFF	TGTGCCAGCAGTACGCGCCGGGACAGTGCTGAAAAACTGTTTTTT
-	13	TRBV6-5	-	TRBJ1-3	CASFRGPGNTIYF	TGTGCCAGCTTCAGGGGTCCTGGAAACACCATATATTTT
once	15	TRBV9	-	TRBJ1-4	CASSPGTLDSEKLFF	TGTGCCAGCTCTCCCGGGACGCTCGATAGTGAAAAACTGTTTTTT
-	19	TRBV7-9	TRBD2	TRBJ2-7	CASSLMASGRGAIFYEQYF	TGTGCCAGCAGCTTAATGGCTAGCGGGAGGGGCGCTATATTCTACGAGCAGTACTTC
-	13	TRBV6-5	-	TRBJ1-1	CASTELRSTEAFF	TGTGCCAGCACCGAACTCCGTAGCACTGAAGCTTTCTTT
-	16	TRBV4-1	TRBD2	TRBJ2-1	CASSLSRGGDYNEQFF	TGCGCCAGCAGCCTCAGTAGGGGAGGGGACTACAATGAGCAGTTCTTC
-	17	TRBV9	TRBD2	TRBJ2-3	CASSVRGRNPSTDTQYF	TGTGCCAGCAGCGTACGCGGGAGGAACCCTAGCACAGATACGCAGTATTTT
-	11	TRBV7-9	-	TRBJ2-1	CASSPQNEQFF	TGTGCCAGCAGCCCACAGAATGAGCAGTTCTTC
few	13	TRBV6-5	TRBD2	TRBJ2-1	CASSYSSSGSRFF	TGTGCCAGCAGTTACTCGAGTAGCGGGAGTAGGTTCTTC
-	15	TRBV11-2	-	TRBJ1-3	CASSPKPNSGNTIYF	TGTGCCAGCAGCCCCAAACCAAACTCTGGAAACACCATATATTTT
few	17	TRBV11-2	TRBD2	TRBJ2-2	CASSAIGTAGAGGELFF	TGTGCCAGCAGCGCCATTGGTACAGCGGGAGCGGGCGGGGAGCTGTTTTTT
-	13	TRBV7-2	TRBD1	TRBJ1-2	CASSFGTAYGYTF	TGTGCCAGCAGCTTCGGGACAGCGTATGGCTACACCTTC
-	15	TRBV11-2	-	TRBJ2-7	CASSLESGRSYEQYF	TGTGCCAGCAGCTTAGAGTCAGGCCGCTCCTACGAGCAGTACTTC
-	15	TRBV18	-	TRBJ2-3	CASSPNQGSTDTQYF	TGTGCCAGCTCACCAAATCAGGGCAGCACAGATACGCAGTATTTT
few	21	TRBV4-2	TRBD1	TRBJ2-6	CASTPPRDRALLYSGANVLTF	TGTGCCAGCACCCCCCCTCGGGACAGGGCCTTACTATACTCTGGGGCCAACGTCCTGACTTTC
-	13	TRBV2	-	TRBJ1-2	CASSEQDRGGYTF	TGTGCCAGCAGTGAACAAGACAGAGGTGGCTACACCTTC